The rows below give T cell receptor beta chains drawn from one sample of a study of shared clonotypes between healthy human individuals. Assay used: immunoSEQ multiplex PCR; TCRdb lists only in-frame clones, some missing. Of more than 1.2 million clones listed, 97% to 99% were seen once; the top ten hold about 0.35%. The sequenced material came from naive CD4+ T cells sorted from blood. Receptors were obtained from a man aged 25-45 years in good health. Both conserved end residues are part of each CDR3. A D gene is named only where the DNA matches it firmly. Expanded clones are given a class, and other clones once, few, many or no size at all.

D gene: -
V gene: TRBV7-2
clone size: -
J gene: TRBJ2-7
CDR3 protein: CASSLGPEQYF
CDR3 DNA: TGTGCCAGCAGCTTAGGTCCCGAGCAGTACTTC

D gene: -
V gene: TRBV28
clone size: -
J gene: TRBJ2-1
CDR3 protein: CASSLPGEQFF
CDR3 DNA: TGTGCCAGCAGTTTACCTGGGGAGCAGTTCTTC

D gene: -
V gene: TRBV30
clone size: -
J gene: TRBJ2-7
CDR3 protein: CAWDPRGGVGGEQYF
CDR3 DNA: TGTGCCTGGGATCCCCGAGGGGGTGTGGGTGGCGAGCAGTACTTC

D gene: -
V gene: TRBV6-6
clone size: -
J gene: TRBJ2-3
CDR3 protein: CASSYSISGGQYF
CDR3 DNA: TGTGCCAGCAGTTACTCGATAAGTGGGGGGCAGTATTTT

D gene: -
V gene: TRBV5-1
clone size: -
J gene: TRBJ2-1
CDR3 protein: CASSLDGSGYNEQFF
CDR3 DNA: TGCGCCAGCAGCTTGGACGGGAGCGGCTACAATGAGCAGTTCTTC

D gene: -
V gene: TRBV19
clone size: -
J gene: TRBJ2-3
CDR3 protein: CASSIGVSDTQYF
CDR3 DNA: TGTGCCAGTAGTATCGGGGTATCAGATACGCAGTATTTT

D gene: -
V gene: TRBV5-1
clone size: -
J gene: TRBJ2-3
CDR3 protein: CASSLTDSTDTQYF
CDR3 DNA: TGCGCCAGCAGCTTGACGGACAGCACAGATACGCAGTATTTT

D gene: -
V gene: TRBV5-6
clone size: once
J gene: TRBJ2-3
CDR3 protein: CASSPTGADTQYF
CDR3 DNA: TGTGCCAGCAGCCCGACGGGGGCAGATACGCAGTATTTT

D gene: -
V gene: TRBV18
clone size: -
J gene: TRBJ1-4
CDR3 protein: CASSPRQVMGPTNEKLFF
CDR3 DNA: TGTGCCAGCTCACCACGACAGGTGATGGGCCCAACTAATGAAAAACTGTTTTTT

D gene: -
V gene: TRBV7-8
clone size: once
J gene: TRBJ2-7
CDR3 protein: CASSPTQLAYEQYF
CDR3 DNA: TGTGCCAGCAGCCCCACGCAACTAGCTTACGAGCAGTACTTC

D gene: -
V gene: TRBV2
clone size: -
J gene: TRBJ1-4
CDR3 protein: CASITDSLNEKLFF
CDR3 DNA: TGTGCCAGCATTACGGACAGCCTTAATGAAAAACTGTTTTTT

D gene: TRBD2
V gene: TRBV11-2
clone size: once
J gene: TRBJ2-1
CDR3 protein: CASSLLEAGGGNEQFF
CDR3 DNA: TGTGCCAGCAGCTTATTAGAAGCGGGAGGAGGTAATGAGCAGTTCTTC

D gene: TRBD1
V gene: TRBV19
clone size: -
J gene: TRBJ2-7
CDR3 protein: CASRPRQGRHEQYF
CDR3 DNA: TGTGCCAGTAGACCTCGACAGGGTCGTCACGAGCAGTACTTC

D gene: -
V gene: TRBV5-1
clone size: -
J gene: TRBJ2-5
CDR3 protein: CASSLASGEETQYF
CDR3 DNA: TGCGCCAGCAGCTTGGCGTCCGGAGAGGAGACCCAGTACTTC

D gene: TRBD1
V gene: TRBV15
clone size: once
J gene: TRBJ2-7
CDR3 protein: CATSTGQYYEQYF
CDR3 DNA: TGTGCCACCAGTACGGGACAGTACTACGAGCAGTACTTC

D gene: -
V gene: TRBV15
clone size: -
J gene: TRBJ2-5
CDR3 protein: CATSRVGRETQYF
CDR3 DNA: TGTGCCACCAGCAGAGTAGGGAGGGAGACCCAGTACTTC

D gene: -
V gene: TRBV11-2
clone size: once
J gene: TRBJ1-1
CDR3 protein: CASSTGTKATEAFF
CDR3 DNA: TGTGCCAGCAGCACCGGGACGAAGGCTACTGAAGCTTTCTTT

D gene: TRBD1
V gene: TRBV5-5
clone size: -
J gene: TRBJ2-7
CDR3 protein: CASSSSGTGVYEQYF
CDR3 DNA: TGTGCCAGCAGCTCAAGCGGGACAGGGGTTTACGAGCAGTACTTC

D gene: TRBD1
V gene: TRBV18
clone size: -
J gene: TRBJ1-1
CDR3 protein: CASSPVGGGLNTEAFF
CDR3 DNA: TGTGCCAGCTCACCAGTAGGGGGCGGGTTGAACACTGAAGCTTTCTTT

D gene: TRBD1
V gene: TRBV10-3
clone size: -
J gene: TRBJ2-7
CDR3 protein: CAIGTGFSYEQYF
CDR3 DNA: TGTGCCATCGGGACAGGATTCTCCTACGAGCAGTACTTC

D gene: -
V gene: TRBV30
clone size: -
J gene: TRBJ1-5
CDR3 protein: CAWKISGSPDPNQPQHF
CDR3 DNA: TGTGCCTGGAAAATATCCGGGTCCCCGGACCCCAATCAGCCCCAGCATTTT

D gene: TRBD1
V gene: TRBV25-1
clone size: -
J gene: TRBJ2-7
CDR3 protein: CASKTGREQYF
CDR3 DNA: TGTGCCAGCAAGACAGGGCGCGAGCAGTACTTC

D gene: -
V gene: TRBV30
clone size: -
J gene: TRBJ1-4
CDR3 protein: CAWKGTGEKLFF
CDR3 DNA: TGTGCCTGGAAGGGGACGGGTGAAAAACTGTTTTTT

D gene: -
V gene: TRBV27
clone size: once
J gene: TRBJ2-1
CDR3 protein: CATSRGRRFEGEQFF
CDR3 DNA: TGTGCCACCTCACGGGGGCGCAGGTTTGAGGGTGAGCAGTTCTTC

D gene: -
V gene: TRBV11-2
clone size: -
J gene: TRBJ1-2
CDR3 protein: CASSTQNYGYTF
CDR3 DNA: TGTGCCAGCTCTACCCAGAATTATGGCTACACCTTC

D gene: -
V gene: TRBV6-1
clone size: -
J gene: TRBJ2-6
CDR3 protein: CASSGPSSSGANVLTF
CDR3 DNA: TGTGCCAGCAGTGGCCCCTCCAGCTCTGGGGCCAACGTCCTGACTTTC

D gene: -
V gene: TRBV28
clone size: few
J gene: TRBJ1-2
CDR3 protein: CASSLSRGYGYTF
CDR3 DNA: TGTGCCAGCAGTTTGAGCAGGGGTTATGGCTACACCTTC

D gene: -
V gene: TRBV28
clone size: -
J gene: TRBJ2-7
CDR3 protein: CASSFGAYEQYF
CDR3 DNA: TGTGCCAGCAGTTTTGGGGCCTACGAGCAGTACTTC

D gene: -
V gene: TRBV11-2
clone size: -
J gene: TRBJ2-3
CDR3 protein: CASTGYTDTQYF
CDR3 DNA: TGTGCCAGCACGGGTTACACAGATACGCAGTATTTT

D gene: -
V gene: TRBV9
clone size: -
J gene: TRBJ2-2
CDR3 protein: CASSVAPSQVAANTGELFF
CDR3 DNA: TGTGCCAGCAGCGTAGCCCCCAGCCAGGTTGCGGCGAACACCGGGGAGCTGTTTTTT